This T cell receptor (beta chain) was identified in a study of blood T cell repertoires in COVID-19. Study as a whole: Both acute and convalescent COVID-19 samples were obtained from the United States, Italy and Spain.

As originally analysed: Nucleated cell counts were estimated from reference gene primer amplification. The repertoire was sequenced with immunoSEQ multiplex PCR; TCRdb's copy has only in-frame clones and lacks some. V and J calls and clone size are given by that table; D and trimming were obtained from the DNA. This sample has over 55,000 clones, with 75% to 90% found just once. V was clipped by 7 bases and J by 9 bases; unmatched bases: 12. Germline values: CDR1 MDHEN, CDR2 SYDVKM. The CDR3 loop spans 15 amino acids. The source is a man between 45 and 60 years old with active COVID-19. The chain employs TRBV28 and TRBJ1-5, with 10 bases matching TRBD1. The sample taken for sequencing was peripheral blood. CDR3 DNA sequence: TGTGCCAGCACAGACAGGGGGCTCGGCCTGACGCCCCAGCATTTT. It translates to CASTDRGLGLTPQHF.